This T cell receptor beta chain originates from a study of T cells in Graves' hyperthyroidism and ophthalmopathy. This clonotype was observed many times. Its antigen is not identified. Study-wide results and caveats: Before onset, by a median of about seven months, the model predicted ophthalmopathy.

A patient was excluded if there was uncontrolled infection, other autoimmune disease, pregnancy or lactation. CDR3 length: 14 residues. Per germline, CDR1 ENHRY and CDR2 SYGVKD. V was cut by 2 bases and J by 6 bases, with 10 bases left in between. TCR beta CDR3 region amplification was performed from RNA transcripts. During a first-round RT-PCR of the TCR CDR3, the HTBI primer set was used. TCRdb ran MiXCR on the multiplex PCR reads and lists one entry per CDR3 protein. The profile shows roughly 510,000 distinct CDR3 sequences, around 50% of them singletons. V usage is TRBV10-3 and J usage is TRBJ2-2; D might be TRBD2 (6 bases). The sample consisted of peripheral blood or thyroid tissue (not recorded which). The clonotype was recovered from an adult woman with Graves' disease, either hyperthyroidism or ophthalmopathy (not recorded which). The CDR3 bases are TGTGCCATCAGTGAGACGGAGGGCCCCGGGGAGCTGTTTTTT. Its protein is CAISETEGPGELFF.